Listed below are T cell receptor beta chains from one sample, sequenced in a study of shared clonotypes between healthy human individuals. The repertoire was sequenced with immunoSEQ multiplex PCR; TCRdb's copy has only in-frame clones and lacks some. The data contain 2 million to 3 million clones, approximately 93% of them seen just once; the ten biggest clones take up roughly 0.36%. The sequenced sample was naive CD4+ T cells from PBMCs. These receptors all stem from a man aged 18 to 29 in good health. Some clones in this sample may be carry-over from other donors' samples. The CDR3 runs from the conserved cysteine through the conserved F or W. The D gene is left open where the match is weak. Size is omitted from some rows. Given values are once, few, many or a class for expanded clones.

d_call: TRBD1; clone_size: .; cdr3_length: 17; j_call: TRBJ2-3; v_call: TRBV18; cdr3_aa: CASSRDRGMAGTDTQYF; cdr3_nt: TGTGCCAGCTCACGCGACAGGGGGATGGCTGGCACAGATACGCAGTATTTT
d_call: .; clone_size: .; cdr3_length: 13; j_call: TRBJ2-2; v_call: TRBV10-3; cdr3_aa: CATGLGTPGELFF; cdr3_nt: TGTGCCACTGGACTGGGGACCCCCGGGGAGCTGTTTTTT
d_call: .; clone_size: .; cdr3_length: 14; j_call: TRBJ1-1; v_call: TRBV5-1; cdr3_aa: CASSYQGGNTEAFF; cdr3_nt: TGCGCCAGCAGCTACCAGGGTGGGAACACTGAAGCTTTCTTT
d_call: TRBD2; clone_size: .; cdr3_length: 16; j_call: TRBJ2-2; v_call: TRBV6-5; cdr3_aa: CASSFRTSGRAGELFF; cdr3_nt: TGTGCCAGCAGTTTTCGGACTAGCGGGAGGGCCGGGGAGCTGTTTTTT
d_call: .; clone_size: .; cdr3_length: 11; j_call: TRBJ1-1; v_call: TRBV2; cdr3_aa: CASEDRYEAFF; cdr3_nt: TGCGCCAGCGAAGACAGGTATGAAGCTTTCTTT
d_call: .; clone_size: few; cdr3_length: 11; j_call: TRBJ2-2; v_call: TRBV5-1; cdr3_aa: CASSLAGELFF; cdr3_nt: TGCGCCAGCAGCTTGGCCGGGGAGCTGTTTTTT
d_call: .; clone_size: .; cdr3_length: 13; j_call: TRBJ1-1; v_call: TRBV28; cdr3_aa: CASHTGVNTEAFF; cdr3_nt: TGTGCCAGCCACACGGGGGTGAACACTGAAGCTTTCTTT
d_call: TRBD1; clone_size: .; cdr3_length: 13; j_call: TRBJ1-1; v_call: TRBV18; cdr3_aa: CASSQGANTEAFF; cdr3_nt: TGTGCCAGCTCCCAGGGGGCGAACACTGAAGCTTTCTTT
d_call: .; clone_size: .; cdr3_length: 14; j_call: TRBJ2-7; v_call: TRBV28; cdr3_aa: CASSLGGVSYEQYF; cdr3_nt: TGTGCCAGCAGTTTAGGGGGAGTCTCCTACGAGCAGTACTTC
d_call: .; clone_size: .; cdr3_length: 15; j_call: TRBJ1-2; v_call: TRBV19; cdr3_aa: CATSDLRAGNYGYTF; cdr3_nt: TGTGCCACCTCGGACCTCCGCGCGGGTAACTATGGCTACACCTTC
d_call: .; clone_size: .; cdr3_length: 17; j_call: TRBJ1-3; v_call: TRBV5-1; cdr3_aa: CASSWSETSTPGNTIYF; cdr3_nt: TGCGCCAGCAGCTGGTCAGAAACTTCTACTCCTGGAAACACCATATATTTT
d_call: .; clone_size: .; cdr3_length: 14; j_call: TRBJ1-2; v_call: TRBV27; cdr3_aa: CASRRQPPGYGYTF; cdr3_nt: TGTGCCAGCAGACGACAGCCGCCTGGATATGGCTACACCTTC
d_call: TRBD2; clone_size: .; cdr3_length: 12; j_call: TRBJ2-1; v_call: TRBV5-1; cdr3_aa: CASSFSSGGQFF; cdr3_nt: TGCGCCAGCAGCTTCTCTAGCGGGGGGCAGTTCTTC
d_call: .; clone_size: .; cdr3_length: 15; j_call: TRBJ2-6; v_call: TRBV21-1; cdr3_aa: CASALQGPGANVLTF; cdr3_nt: TGTGCCAGCGCCTTACAGGGACCCGGGGCCAACGTCCTGACTTTC
d_call: TRBD2; clone_size: few; cdr3_length: 13; j_call: TRBJ2-3; v_call: TRBV29-1; cdr3_aa: CSVSGGNTDTQYF; cdr3_nt: TGCAGCGTTAGCGGGGGGAACACAGATACGCAGTATTTT
d_call: .; clone_size: .; cdr3_length: 15; j_call: TRBJ2-1; v_call: TRBV7-2; cdr3_aa: CASSQGGGSYNEQFF; cdr3_nt: TGTGCCAGCAGCCAGGGGGGCGGGTCCTACAATGAGCAGTTCTTC
d_call: .; clone_size: .; cdr3_length: 13; j_call: TRBJ2-5; v_call: TRBV5-5; cdr3_aa: CASSFTRVETQYF; cdr3_nt: TGTGCCAGCAGCTTTACGAGGGTTGAGACCCAGTACTTC
d_call: TRBD2; clone_size: .; cdr3_length: 19; j_call: TRBJ2-2; v_call: TRBV7-9; cdr3_aa: CASRIITSGRARNTGELFF; cdr3_nt: TGTGCCAGCAGGATTATAACTAGCGGGAGGGCCAGGAACACCGGGGAGCTGTTTTTT
d_call: .; clone_size: .; cdr3_length: 14; j_call: TRBJ2-1; v_call: TRBV7-2; cdr3_aa: CASSLTPGWGEQFF; cdr3_nt: TGTGCCAGCAGCTTAACCCCAGGGTGGGGTGAGCAGTTCTTC
d_call: .; clone_size: .; cdr3_length: 15; j_call: TRBJ2-7; v_call: TRBV9; cdr3_aa: CASSTGGDRRYEQYF; cdr3_nt: TGTGCCAGCAGCACGGGCGGGGACAGACGGTACGAGCAGTACTTC
d_call: .; clone_size: once; cdr3_length: 15; j_call: TRBJ2-7; v_call: TRBV18; cdr3_aa: CASSPPEAHRYEQYF; cdr3_nt: TGTGCCAGCTCACCACCGGAGGCCCACCGTTACGAGCAGTACTTC
d_call: .; clone_size: .; cdr3_length: 13; j_call: TRBJ1-5; v_call: TRBV19; cdr3_aa: CASTHQNYQPQHF; cdr3_nt: TGTGCCAGTACCCACCAAAATTATCAGCCCCAGCATTTT
d_call: .; clone_size: .; cdr3_length: 13; j_call: TRBJ2-7; v_call: TRBV11-2; cdr3_aa: CASSRTRMSEQYF; cdr3_nt: TGTGCCAGCAGCCGAACACGGATGAGCGAGCAGTACTTC
d_call: .; clone_size: .; cdr3_length: 11; j_call: TRBJ2-2; v_call: TRBV11-2; cdr3_aa: CASKFSGELFF; cdr3_nt: TGTGCCAGCAAATTTTCCGGGGAGCTGTTTTTT
d_call: .; clone_size: .; cdr3_length: 12; j_call: TRBJ2-7; v_call: TRBV2; cdr3_aa: CASRPQVYEQYF; cdr3_nt: TGTGCCAGCAGGCCTCAGGTCTACGAGCAGTACTTC
d_call: TRBD2; clone_size: .; cdr3_length: 19; j_call: TRBJ2-1; v_call: TRBV5-1; cdr3_aa: CASSPGLAGGPSRYNEQFF; cdr3_nt: TGCGCCAGCAGCCCCGGACTAGCGGGAGGGCCCTCAAGGTACAATGAGCAGTTCTTC
d_call: TRBD2; clone_size: .; cdr3_length: 15; j_call: TRBJ2-1; v_call: TRBV28; cdr3_aa: CASSDRRTSADEQFF; cdr3_nt: TGTGCCAGCAGCGATAGGAGGACTAGCGCCGATGAGCAGTTCTTC
d_call: TRBD1; clone_size: .; cdr3_length: 14; j_call: TRBJ2-2; v_call: TRBV7-3; cdr3_aa: CASSFRGWTGELFF; cdr3_nt: TGTGCCAGCAGCTTCAGGGGGTGGACCGGGGAGCTGTTTTTT
d_call: .; clone_size: .; cdr3_length: 10; j_call: TRBJ1-2; v_call: TRBV10-3; cdr3_aa: CATQSSGYTF; cdr3_nt: TGTGCCACACAGTCGTCGGGCTACACCTTC
d_call: TRBD2; clone_size: once; cdr3_length: 15; j_call: TRBJ2-7; v_call: TRBV6-6; cdr3_aa: CASSPGLASTYEQYF; cdr3_nt: TGTGCCAGCAGCCCTGGACTAGCGAGTACCTACGAGCAGTACTTC
d_call: .; clone_size: .; cdr3_length: 13; j_call: TRBJ1-2; v_call: TRBV6-5; cdr3_aa: CASSFGANYGYTF; cdr3_nt: TGTGCCAGCAGTTTCGGGGCCAATTATGGCTACACCTTC
d_call: .; clone_size: .; cdr3_length: 15; j_call: TRBJ2-1; v_call: TRBV27; cdr3_aa: CASKGRDSSYNEQFF; cdr3_nt: TGTGCCAGCAAGGGGCGGGATAGCTCCTACAATGAGCAGTTCTTC
d_call: TRBD2; clone_size: .; cdr3_length: 18; j_call: TRBJ2-7; v_call: TRBV27; cdr3_aa: CASSYLRPLAGISYEQYF; cdr3_nt: TGTGCCAGCAGTTACCTCCGGCCACTAGCGGGAATTTCCTACGAGCAGTACTTC
d_call: TRBD1; clone_size: .; cdr3_length: 16; j_call: TRBJ2-7; v_call: TRBV19; cdr3_aa: CASSPRPGTGNYEQYF; cdr3_nt: TGTGCCAGTAGTCCCCGGCCCGGGACAGGGAACTACGAGCAGTACTTC
d_call: .; clone_size: .; cdr3_length: 15; j_call: TRBJ1-4; v_call: TRBV25-1; cdr3_aa: CASSVPQPLNEKLFF; cdr3_nt: TGTGCCAGCAGTGTGCCCCAGCCTCTGAATGAAAAACTGTTTTTT
d_call: TRBD1; clone_size: .; cdr3_length: 13; j_call: TRBJ1-5; v_call: TRBV28; cdr3_aa: CASSGTGSQPQHF; cdr3_nt: TGTGCCAGCAGTGGGACAGGGAGTCAGCCCCAGCATTTT
d_call: .; clone_size: .; cdr3_length: 15; j_call: TRBJ1-1; v_call: TRBV2; cdr3_aa: CASRGASRPNTEAFF; cdr3_nt: TGTGCCAGCAGGGGGGCGTCGAGACCGAACACTGAAGCTTTCTTT
d_call: .; clone_size: .; cdr3_length: 15; j_call: TRBJ1-3; v_call: TRBV18; cdr3_aa: CASSPIQGDGNTIYF; cdr3_nt: TGTGCCAGCTCACCGATACAAGGGGATGGAAACACCATATATTTT
d_call: .; clone_size: .; cdr3_length: 13; j_call: TRBJ2-7; v_call: TRBV6-5; cdr3_aa: CATRGSSAYEQYF; cdr3_nt: TGTGCCACCCGGGGCAGCTCGGCCTACGAGCAGTACTTC
d_call: TRBD2; clone_size: .; cdr3_length: 20; j_call: TRBJ2-1; v_call: TRBV19; cdr3_aa: CASRRGLAVNIRSSYNEQFF; cdr3_nt: TGTGCCAGTAGGAGGGGACTAGCGGTAAACATAAGGAGCTCCTACAATGAGCAGTTCTTC
d_call: .; clone_size: .; cdr3_length: 12; j_call: TRBJ1-1; v_call: TRBV29-1; cdr3_aa: CSVSQTGTEAFF; cdr3_nt: TGCAGCGTTTCCCAAACAGGCACTGAAGCTTTCTTT
d_call: .; clone_size: once; cdr3_length: 10; j_call: TRBJ2-1; v_call: TRBV20-1; cdr3_aa: CSPSWNEQFF; cdr3_nt: TGCAGTCCTTCTTGGAATGAGCAGTTCTTC
d_call: TRBD1; clone_size: once; cdr3_length: 15; j_call: TRBJ2-3; v_call: TRBV25-1; cdr3_aa: CASSESPDRADTQYF; cdr3_nt: TGTGCCAGCAGCGAATCCCCCGACAGGGCAGATACGCAGTATTTT
d_call: .; clone_size: few; cdr3_length: 11; j_call: TRBJ2-2; v_call: TRBV2; cdr3_aa: CASSTTGELFF; cdr3_nt: TGTGCCAGCAGCACCACCGGGGAGCTGTTTTTT
d_call: .; clone_size: .; cdr3_length: 16; j_call: TRBJ2-7; v_call: TRBV5-1; cdr3_aa: CASRPGPGGVIMEQYF; cdr3_nt: TGCGCCAGCAGACCCGGGCCCGGTGGCGTCATTATGGAGCAGTACTTC
d_call: .; clone_size: .; cdr3_length: 16; j_call: TRBJ2-1; v_call: TRBV6-1; cdr3_aa: CASSEALVPPYNEQFF; cdr3_nt: TGTGCCAGCAGTGAAGCACTGGTGCCCCCGTACAATGAGCAGTTCTTC
d_call: .; clone_size: .; cdr3_length: 15; j_call: TRBJ1-3; v_call: TRBV6-5; cdr3_aa: CASSGRTVIGNTIYF; cdr3_nt: TGTGCCAGCAGCGGACGCACAGTAATAGGAAACACCATATATTTT
d_call: .; clone_size: once; cdr3_length: 14; j_call: TRBJ1-1; v_call: TRBV19; cdr3_aa: CASIPGTSNTEAFF; cdr3_nt: TGTGCCAGTATTCCAGGGACATCCAACACTGAAGCTTTCTTT
d_call: .; clone_size: .; cdr3_length: 14; j_call: TRBJ2-1; v_call: TRBV7-6; cdr3_aa: CASSLSASQNEQFF; cdr3_nt: TGTGCCAGCAGCTTATCCGCTAGCCAGAATGAGCAGTTCTTC
d_call: .; clone_size: .; cdr3_length: 13; j_call: TRBJ2-7; v_call: TRBV6-1; cdr3_aa: CASSRGHSYEQYF; cdr3_nt: TGTGCCAGCTCTCGGGGCCACTCCTACGAGCAGTACTTC